These 23 T cell receptor beta chains were sequenced from one sample in a study of human CD4 T cells and Enterobacteriaceae. All CD4+ cells other than CD45RA+CCR7+CD95- naive cells were sorted as memory, over 95% pure. Repertoires were generated with immunoSEQ multiplex PCR, while TCRdb's copy carries only in-frame clones and drops some. This table has 25,000 to 30,000 clones, approximately 82% appearing once. The sequenced material came from memory CD4+ T cells from blood. Receptors were obtained from a human donor in good health.

The V call is TRBV19, the J call TRBJ1-5, with 8 bases aligning to TRBD1. J gave up 9 bases and V 7 bases, and 8 bases lay outside the gene matches. Germline values: CDR1 LNHDA, CDR2 SQIVND (reference sequence). This CDR3 is built from 13 residues. Written as DNA, the CDR3 is TGTGCCAGTACCGCGGACAGGGACGGGCCCCAGCATTTT. Translation gives CASTADRDGPQHF.

Judged by abundance, this clone is medium-sized. The J gene is TRBJ1-2, the V gene TRBV19; TRBD1 might be the D (6 bases). Germline CDR1 and CDR2: LNHDA and SQIVND (reference sequence). V was pared by 7 bases and J by 4 bases, with 13 bases between. This CDR3 has 13 amino acids. The CDR3 is CASIGGGSYGYTF. Written as DNA, the CDR3 is TGTGCCAGTATTGGAGGGGGGAGCTATGGCTACACCTTC.

The rearrangement uses TRBV6-1 and TRBJ1-4; TRBD1 matches 7 bases. J gave up 6 bases and V 5 bases, and 6 bases lay outside the gene matches. Germline loops: CDR1 MNHNS, CDR2 SASEGT. The CDR3 totals 14 residues. CDR3 nucleotide sequence: TGTGCCAGCAGTACAGGGGCGTCGGATGAAAAACTGTTTTTT. This sequence encodes CASSTGASDEKLFF.

This sequence joins TRBV6-4 and TRBJ2-7; D is uncertain. Trimming removed 7 bases from V and 3 bases from J, with 10 bases in between. The CDR3 has 12 amino acids. The germline gives CDR1 MRHNA, CDR2 SNTAGT. The CDR3 region is CASTYKFYEQYF. CDR3 DNA sequence: TGTGCCAGCACCTACAAGTTCTACGAGCAGTACTTC.

V usage is TRBV27 and J usage is TRBJ1-2; 7 positions match TRBD1. Germline values: CDR1 MNHEY, CDR2 SMNVEV (reference sequence). After removal of 5 bases from V and 4 bases from J, the junction contained 10 bases not matched to a gene. CDR3 size: 15 residues. CDR3 bases: TGTGCCAGCAGTAGACAGGGCGGGTCGGGCTATGGCTACACCTTC. Translation: CASSRQGGSGYGYTF.

This clone was seen just once. This chain uses TRBV5-4 with TRBJ1-5; the D is unclear. CDR1 is SGHNT, CDR2 YYREEE, per germline (reference sequence). The CDR3 has 13 residues. The germline V and J ends were trimmed by 2 bases and 10 bases, with 13 bases remaining between them. The CDR3 DNA reads TGTGCCAGCAGCTTAGGTGGGGAGGGCCCCCAGCATTTT. This codes for CASSLGGEGPQHF.

The V gene is TRBV27, the J gene TRBJ2-1, with 11 bases aligning to TRBD2. Germline V gene lookup returns CDR1 MNHEY and CDR2 SMNVEV (reference sequence). The trim removed 2 bases at V and 2 bases at J, leaving 5 bases unmatched. The CDR3 consists of 17 residues. The CDR3 loop reads CASSLTIAGGPYNEQFF. Written as DNA, the CDR3 is TGTGCCAGCAGTTTAACTATAGCGGGAGGGCCCTACAATGAGCAGTTCTTC.

The rearrangement uses TRBV2 and TRBJ2-1; 9 nucleotides align to TRBD1. This CDR3 region has 13 residues. V gave up 6 bases and J gave up 7 bases; unmatched junction bases: 4. In germline, CDR1 is SNHLY, CDR2 FYNNEI. CDR3 bases: TGTGCCAGCAGCACGGACAGGGGAAATGAGCAGTTCTTC. It encodes CASSTDRGNEQFF.

CDR3 bases: TGCGCCAGCAGAGGAATCACAGATACGCAGTATTTT. As protein: CASRGITDTQYF. This sequence joins TRBV10-2 and TRBJ2-3; D call uncertain. CDR1 and CDR2 (germline): WSHSY, SAAADI. Trimming removed 6 bases at V and 2 bases at J, with 6 bases between. This CDR3 has 12 residues.

CDR3 region: CASSLGDTYSGANVLTF. The CDR3 nucleotides read TGTGCCAGCAGCTTAGGGGACACGTACTCTGGGGCCAACGTCCTGACTTTC. The chain links TRBV7-2 to TRBJ2-6; TRBD1 is a possible D gene (6 bases). The CDR3 consists of 17 residues. Trimming took 1 base from V and 0 from J, leaving 10 bases between them. Germline V gene sequence: CDR1 SGHTA, CDR2 FQGNSA.

The chain employs TRBV6-5 and TRBJ1-1; no clear D. The V and J ends lost 2 bases and 4 bases respectively, with 2 bases between them. CDR1 is MNHEY, CDR2 SVGAGI, per germline. This CDR3 has 11 amino acids. CDR3 region: CASSYPTEAFF. The CDR3 DNA follows: TGTGCCAGCAGTTACCCCACTGAAGCTTTCTTT.

Note on this clone: At the DNA level, this CDR3 is encoded by other sequences in the same sample as well. The chain uses TRBV20-1 and TRBJ1-2, with D unclear. Between the trimmed V and J ends, which lost 0 bases and 1 base, there was a span of 0 bases. Germline CDR1 and CDR2: DFQATT and SNEGSKA (reference sequence). The CDR3 has 11 amino acids. CDR3 sequence (DNA): TGCAGTGCTAGAGATAACTATGGCTACACCTTC. As protein: CSARDNYGYTF.

The chain uses TRBV27 and TRBJ2-3; 7 nucleotides match TRBD2. Trimming at V came to 7 bases and at J to 6 bases, leaving 16 bases not matched to a gene. This CDR3 has 16 residues. The germline gives CDR1 MNHEY, CDR2 SMNVEV (reference sequence). CDR3: CASTPLGGSHEDTQYF. The CDR3 coding sequence is TGTGCCAGCACCCCCCTCGGCGGGAGCCACGAGGATACGCAGTATTTT.

J is TRBJ2-6 and V is TRBV28; 9 bases map to TRBD1. V dropped 5 bases and J dropped 1; count of bases not matched to a gene: 6. Germline CDR1 is MDHEN and CDR2 is SYDVKM. The CDR3 has 17 residues. The CDR3 protein is CASSVTGGRSGANVLTF. The CDR3 bases are TGTGCCAGCAGTGTTACAGGGGGCAGGTCTGGGGCCAACGTCCTGACTTTC.

This chain uses TRBV7-8 with TRBJ2-5; 7 bases line up with TRBD1. In germline, CDR1 is SGHVS, CDR2 FQNEAQ. V trimming: 4 bases; J trimming: 4 bases; junction bases outside the gene matches: 6. The CDR3 contains 14 residues. The CDR3 bases are TGTGCCAGCAGCTCCGGACAGGTGCCAGAGACCCAGTACTTC. This encodes CASSSGQVPETQYF.

The rearrangement links TRBV11-3 to TRBJ2-5; 10 bases align to TRBD1. Trimming removed 1 base from V and 5 bases from J; junction bases left unmatched: 4. Germline CDR1 and CDR2: SGHNT and YENEEA. The CDR3 spans 15 residues. CDR3 nucleotides: TGTGCCAGCAGCTTAGGGACAGGGGGTCTGGAGACCCAGTACTTC. Protein product: CASSLGTGGLETQYF.

The genes are TRBV18 and TRBJ2-5, with D unresolved. The V gene's germline CDR1 is KGHSH and CDR2 LQKENI. The V and J ends lost 1 base and 3 bases respectively, with 3 bases between them. The CDR3 runs 12 residues. The CDR3 region is CASSPLEETQYF. The CDR3 DNA reads as TGTGCCAGCTCACCACTTGAAGAGACCCAGTACTTC.

The rearrangement joins TRBV7-9 to TRBJ1-2, with D perhaps matching TRBD1 (5 bases). V gave up 5 bases and J gave up 8 bases, with 15 bases separating them. CDR3 length: 13 residues. Germline V CDR1 and CDR2: SEHNR, FQNEAQ (reference sequence). The CDR3 DNA reads as TGTGCCAGCAGCCTCACCCAGGGATGGGGCTACACCTTC. Amino acids: CASSLTQGWGYTF.

The rearrangement links TRBV9 to TRBJ2-3; D might be TRBD2 (6 bases). Trimming shortened V by 6 bases and J by 6 bases, and 23 bases separated the two germline ends. Germline V CDR1 and CDR2: SGDLS, YYNGEE. The CDR3 is made up of 16 amino acids. CDR3 nucleotide sequence: TGTGCCAGCACCCTAGATGGGAGGTCCCCCCCGGATACGCAGTATTTT. Its translation: CASTLDGRSPPDTQYF.

This clone has a single count. This chain connects TRBV6-5 to TRBJ1-5; D perhaps matches TRBD1 (6 bases). V was cut by 4 bases and J by 14 bases, with 15 bases left in between. The CDR3 totals 12 residues. Per the germline V gene, CDR1 is MNHEY and CDR2 is SVGAGI. This chain's CDR3 is CASSSAGRDKHF. The CDR3 region has the DNA TGTGCCAGCAGTTCCGCAGGGCGGGACAAGCATTTT.

This sequence joins TRBV29-1 and TRBJ2-3; D not certain. V was shortened by 0 bases and J by 0 bases, with 10 bases between the two germline ends. The germline V gene encodes CDR1 SQVTM and CDR2 ANQGSEA. The CDR3 runs 15 residues. The CDR3 is CSVEDVGTSTDTQYF. In DNA form, the CDR3 reads TGCAGCGTTGAAGACGTAGGTACTAGCACAGATACGCAGTATTTT.

V and J are TRBV5-4 and TRBJ2-7; 10 bases map to TRBD2. The germline V gene encodes CDR1 SGHNT and CDR2 YYREEE (reference sequence). V lost 4 bases, J lost 1 base, and 2 bases stayed unmatched. The CDR3 sequence is 14 residues long. This CDR3 reads CASSKREGSYEQYF. CDR3 sequence (DNA): TGTGCCAGCAGCAAGCGGGAGGGGTCCTACGAGCAGTACTTC. Variable domain in full (rest from reference TRBV5-4 and TRBJ2-7): ETGVTQSPTHLIKTRGQQVTLRCSSQSGHNTVSWYQQALGQGPQFIFQYYREEENGRGNFPPRFSGLQFPNYSSELNVNALELDDSALYLCASSKREGSYEQYFGPGTRLTVT.

V is TRBV11-2 and J is TRBJ2-2; 7 bases are shared with TRBD2. CDR3 length equals 15 residues. V lost 4 bases, J lost 6 bases, and 8 bases stayed unmatched. From germline, CDR1 is SGHAT and CDR2 FQNNGV. The DNA of the CDR3 is TGTGCCAGCAGCTCTCTAGTACTAGCGTCCGGGGAGCTGTTTTTT. Encoded protein: CASSSLVLASGELFF.